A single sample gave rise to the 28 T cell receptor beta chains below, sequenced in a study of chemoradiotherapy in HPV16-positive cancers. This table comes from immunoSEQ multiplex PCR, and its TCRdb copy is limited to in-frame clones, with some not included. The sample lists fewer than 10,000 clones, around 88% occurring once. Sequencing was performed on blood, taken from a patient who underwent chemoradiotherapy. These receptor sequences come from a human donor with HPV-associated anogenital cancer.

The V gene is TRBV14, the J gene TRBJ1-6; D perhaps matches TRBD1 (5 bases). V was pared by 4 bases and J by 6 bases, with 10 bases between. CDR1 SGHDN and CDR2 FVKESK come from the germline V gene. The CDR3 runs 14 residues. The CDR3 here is CASSRQPSNSPLHF. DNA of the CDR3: TGTGCCAGCAGCCGACAGCCCAGTAATTCACCCCTCCACTTT. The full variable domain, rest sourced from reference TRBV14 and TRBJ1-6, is EAGVTQFPSHSVIEKGQTVTLRCDPISGHDNLYWYRRVMGKEIKFLLHFVKESKQDESGMPNNRFLAERTGGTYSTLKVQPAELEDSGVYFCASSRQPSNSPLHFGNGTRLTVT.

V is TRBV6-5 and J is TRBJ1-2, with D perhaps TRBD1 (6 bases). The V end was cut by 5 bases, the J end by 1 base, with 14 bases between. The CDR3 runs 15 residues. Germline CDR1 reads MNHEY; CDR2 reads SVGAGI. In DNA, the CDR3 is TGTGCCAGCAGTGGGACACCACCCCTTAACTATGGCTACACCTTC. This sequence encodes CASSGTPPLNYGYTF.

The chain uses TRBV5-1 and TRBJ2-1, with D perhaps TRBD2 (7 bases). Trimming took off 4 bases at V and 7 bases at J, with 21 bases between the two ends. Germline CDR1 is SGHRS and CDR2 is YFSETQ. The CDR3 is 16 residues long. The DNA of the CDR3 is TGCGCCAGCAGCCGGGGCCCAATAGGGGGGGCGAATGAGCAGTTCTTC. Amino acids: CASSRGPIGGANEQFF. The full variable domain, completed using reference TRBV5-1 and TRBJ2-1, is KAGVTQTPRYLIKTRGQQVTLSCSPISGHRSVSWYQQTPGQGLQFLFEYFSETQRNKGNFPGRFSGRQFSNSRSEMNVSTLELGDSALYLCASSRGPIGGANEQFFGPGTRLTVL.

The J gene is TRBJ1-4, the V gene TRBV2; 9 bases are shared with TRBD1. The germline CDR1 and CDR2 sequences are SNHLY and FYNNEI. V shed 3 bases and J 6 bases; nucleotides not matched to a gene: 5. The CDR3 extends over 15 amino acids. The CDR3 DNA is TGTGCCAGCAGTGATGTGACAGGGGGAGATGAAAAACTGTTTTTT. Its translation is CASSDVTGGDEKLFF.

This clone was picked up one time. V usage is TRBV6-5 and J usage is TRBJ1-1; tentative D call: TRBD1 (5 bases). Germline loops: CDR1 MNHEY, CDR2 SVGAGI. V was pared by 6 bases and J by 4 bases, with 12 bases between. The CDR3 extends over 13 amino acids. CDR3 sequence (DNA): TGTGCCAGCAGCTATAGGGGCGGCACTGAAGCTTTCTTT. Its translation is CASSYRGGTEAFF.

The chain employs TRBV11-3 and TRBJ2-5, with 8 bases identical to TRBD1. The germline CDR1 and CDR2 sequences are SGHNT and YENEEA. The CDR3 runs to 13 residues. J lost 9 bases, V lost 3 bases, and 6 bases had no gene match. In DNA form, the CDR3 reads TGTGCCAGCAGCTTCCAGCAGGGGGCGGCCCAGTACTTC. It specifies CASSFQQGAAQYF. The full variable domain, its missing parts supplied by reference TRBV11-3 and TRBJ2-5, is EAGVVQSPRYKIIEKKQPVAFWCNPISGHNTLYWYLQNLGQGPELLIRYENEEAVDDSQLPKDRFSAERLKGVDSTLKIQPAELGDSAVYLCASSFQQGAAQYFGPGTRLLVL.

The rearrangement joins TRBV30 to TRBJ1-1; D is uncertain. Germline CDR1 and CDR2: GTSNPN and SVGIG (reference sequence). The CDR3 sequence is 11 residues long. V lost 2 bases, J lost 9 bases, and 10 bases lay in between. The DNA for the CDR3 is TGTGCCTGGAGTCCCCAGGTCCAAGCTTTCTTT. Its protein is CAWSPQVQAFF.

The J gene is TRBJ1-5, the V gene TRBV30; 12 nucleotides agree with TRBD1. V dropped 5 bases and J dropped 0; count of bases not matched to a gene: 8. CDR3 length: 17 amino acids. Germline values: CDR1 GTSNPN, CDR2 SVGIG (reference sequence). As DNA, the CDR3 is TGTGCCTGGGGTAAGGGGACAGGGGGCTATAGCAATCAGCCCCAGCATTTT. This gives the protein CAWGKGTGGYSNQPQHF.

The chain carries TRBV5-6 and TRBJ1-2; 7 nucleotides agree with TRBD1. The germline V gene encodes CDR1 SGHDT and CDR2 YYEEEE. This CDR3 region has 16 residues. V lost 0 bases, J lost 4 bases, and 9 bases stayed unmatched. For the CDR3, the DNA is TGTGCCAGCAGCTTGGCCGCCCGGAGGACAGGCTATGGCTACACCTTC. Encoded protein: CASSLAARRTGYGYTF.

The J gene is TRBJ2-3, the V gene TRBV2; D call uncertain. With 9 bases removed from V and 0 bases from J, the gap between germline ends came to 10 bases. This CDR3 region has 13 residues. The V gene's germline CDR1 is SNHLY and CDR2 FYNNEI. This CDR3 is CARKNSSTDTQYF. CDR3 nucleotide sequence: TGTGCCAGAAAAAACTCTAGCACAGATACGCAGTATTTT.

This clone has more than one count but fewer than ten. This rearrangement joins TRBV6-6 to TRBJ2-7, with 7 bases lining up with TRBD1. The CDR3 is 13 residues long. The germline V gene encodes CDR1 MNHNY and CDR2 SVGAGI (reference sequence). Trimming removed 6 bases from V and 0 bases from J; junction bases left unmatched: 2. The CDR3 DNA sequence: TGTGCCAGCAGATCAGGGGGCTCCTACGAGCAGTACTTC. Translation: CASRSGGSYEQYF.

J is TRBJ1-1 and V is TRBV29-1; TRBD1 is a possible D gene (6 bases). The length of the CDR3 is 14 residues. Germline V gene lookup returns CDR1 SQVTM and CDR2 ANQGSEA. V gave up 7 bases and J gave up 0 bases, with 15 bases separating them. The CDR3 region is CSADRYFMNTEAFF. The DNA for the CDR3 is TGCAGCGCGGACAGATATTTCATGAACACTGAAGCTTTCTTT.

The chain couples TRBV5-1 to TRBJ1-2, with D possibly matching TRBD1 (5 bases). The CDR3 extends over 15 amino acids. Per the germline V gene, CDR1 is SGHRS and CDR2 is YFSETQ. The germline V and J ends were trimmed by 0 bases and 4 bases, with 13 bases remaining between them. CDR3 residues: CASSLGTLGGYGYTF. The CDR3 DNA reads TGCGCCAGCAGCTTGGGGACACTCGGGGGCTATGGCTACACCTTC.

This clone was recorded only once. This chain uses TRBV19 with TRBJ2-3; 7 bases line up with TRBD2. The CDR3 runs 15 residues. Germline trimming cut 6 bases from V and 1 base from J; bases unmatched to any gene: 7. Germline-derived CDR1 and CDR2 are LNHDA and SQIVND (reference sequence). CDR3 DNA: TGTGCCAGTAGCCTACTAGCGTCGGGCACAGATACGCAGTATTTT. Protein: CASSLLASGTDTQYF.

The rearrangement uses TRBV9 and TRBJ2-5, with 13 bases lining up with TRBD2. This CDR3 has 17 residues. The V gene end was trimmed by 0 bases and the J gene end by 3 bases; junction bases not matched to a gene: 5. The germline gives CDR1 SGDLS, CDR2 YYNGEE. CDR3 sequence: CASSVDGTSGVKETQYF. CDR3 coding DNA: TGTGCCAGCAGCGTAGATGGGACTAGCGGGGTCAAAGAGACCCAGTACTTC.

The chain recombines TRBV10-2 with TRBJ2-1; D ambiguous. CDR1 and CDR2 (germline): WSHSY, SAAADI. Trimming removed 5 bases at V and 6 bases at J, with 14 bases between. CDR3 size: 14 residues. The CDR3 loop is CASSNLDRSNEQFF. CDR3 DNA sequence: TGCGCCAGCAGTAACCTCGACCGATCCAATGAGCAGTTCTTC.

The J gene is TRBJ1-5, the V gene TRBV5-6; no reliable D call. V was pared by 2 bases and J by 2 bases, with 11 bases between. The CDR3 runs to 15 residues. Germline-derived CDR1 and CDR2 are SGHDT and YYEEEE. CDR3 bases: TGTGCCAGCAGCTTTACGGGTGCGGGCAATCAGCCCCAGCATTTT. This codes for CASSFTGAGNQPQHF.

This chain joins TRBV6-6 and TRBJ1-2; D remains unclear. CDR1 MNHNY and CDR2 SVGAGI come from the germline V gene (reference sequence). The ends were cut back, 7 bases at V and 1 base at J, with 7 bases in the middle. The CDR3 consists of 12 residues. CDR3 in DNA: TGTGCCAGCACCGCGGGTAACTATGGCTACACCTTC. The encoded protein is CASTAGNYGYTF.

In DNA form, the CDR3 reads TGTGCCAGCAGTCAAGACAGGAAAGAGACCCAGTACTTC. Protein sequence: CASSQDRKETQYF. The V call is TRBV6-1, the J call TRBJ2-5; perhaps TRBD1 as D (6 bases). The CDR3 is 13 residues long. V lost 5 bases and J lost 3, with 10 bases in between. Germline CDR1 reads MNHNS; CDR2 reads SASEGT.

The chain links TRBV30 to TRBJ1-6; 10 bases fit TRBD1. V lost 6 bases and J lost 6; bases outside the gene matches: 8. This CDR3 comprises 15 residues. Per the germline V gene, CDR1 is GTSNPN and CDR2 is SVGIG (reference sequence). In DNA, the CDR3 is TGTGCCTGCCTCCCGGGACAGGGGTTTAATTCACCCCTCCACTTT. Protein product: CACLPGQGFNSPLHF.

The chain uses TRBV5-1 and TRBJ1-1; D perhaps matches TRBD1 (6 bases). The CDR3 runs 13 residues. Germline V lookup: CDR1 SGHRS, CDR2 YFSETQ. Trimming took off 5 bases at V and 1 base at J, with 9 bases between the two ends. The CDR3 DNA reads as TGCGCCAGCAGAGGACAGCCGAACACTGAAGCTTTCTTT. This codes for CASRGQPNTEAFF.

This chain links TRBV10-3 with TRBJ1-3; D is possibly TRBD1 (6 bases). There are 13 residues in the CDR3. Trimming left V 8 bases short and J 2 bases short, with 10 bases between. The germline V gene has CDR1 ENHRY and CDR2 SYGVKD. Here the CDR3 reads CAISGGPGNTIYF. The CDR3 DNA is TGTGCCATCTCTGGGGGCCCTGGAAACACCATATATTTT.

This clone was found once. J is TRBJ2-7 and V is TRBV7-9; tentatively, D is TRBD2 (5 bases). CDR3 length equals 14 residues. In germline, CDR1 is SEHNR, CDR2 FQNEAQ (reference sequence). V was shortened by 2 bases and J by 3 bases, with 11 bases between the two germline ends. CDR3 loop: CASSLTGVIYEQYV. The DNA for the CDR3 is TGTGCCAGCAGCTTAACCGGGGTAATCTACGAGCAGTACGTC.

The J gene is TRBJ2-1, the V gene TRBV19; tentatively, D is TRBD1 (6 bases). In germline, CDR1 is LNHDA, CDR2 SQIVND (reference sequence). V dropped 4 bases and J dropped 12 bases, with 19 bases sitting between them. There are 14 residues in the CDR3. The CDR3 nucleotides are TGTGCCAGTAGTACTCGACAGGAGATAGGTGGGCAGTTCTTC. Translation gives CASSTRQEIGGQFF.

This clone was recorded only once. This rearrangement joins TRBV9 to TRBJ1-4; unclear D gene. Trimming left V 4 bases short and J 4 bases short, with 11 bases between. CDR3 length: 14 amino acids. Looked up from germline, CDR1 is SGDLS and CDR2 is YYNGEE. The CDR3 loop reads CASSPRVRNEKLFF. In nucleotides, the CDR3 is TGTGCCAGCAGCCCCCGCGTACGTAATGAAAAACTGTTTTTT.

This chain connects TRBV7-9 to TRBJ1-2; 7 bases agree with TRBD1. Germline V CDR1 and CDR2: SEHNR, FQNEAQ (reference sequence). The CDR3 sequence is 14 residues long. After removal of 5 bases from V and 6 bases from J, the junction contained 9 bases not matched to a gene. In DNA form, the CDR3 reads TGTGCCAGCAGCCCCAGGGGGGGATCGGATGGCTACACCTTC. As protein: CASSPRGGSDGYTF. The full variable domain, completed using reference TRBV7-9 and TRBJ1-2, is DTGVSQNPRHKITKRGQNVTFRCDPISEHNRLYWYRQTLGQGPEFLTYFQNEAQLEKSRLLSDRFSAERPKGSFSTLEIQRTEQGDSAMYLCASSPRGGSDGYTFGSGTRLTVV.

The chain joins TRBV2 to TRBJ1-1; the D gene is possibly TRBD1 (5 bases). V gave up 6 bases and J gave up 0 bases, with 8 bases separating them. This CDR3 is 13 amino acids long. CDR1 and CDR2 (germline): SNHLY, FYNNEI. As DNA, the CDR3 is TGTGCCAGCAGACAGGAGATGAACACTGAAGCTTTCTTT. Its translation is CASRQEMNTEAFF.

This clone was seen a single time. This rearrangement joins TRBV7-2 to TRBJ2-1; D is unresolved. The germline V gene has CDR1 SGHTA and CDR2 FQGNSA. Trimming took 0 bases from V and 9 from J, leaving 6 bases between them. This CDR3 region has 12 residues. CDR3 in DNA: TGTGCCAGCAGCTTAGCGTACGGTGAGCAGTTCTTC. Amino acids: CASSLAYGEQFF.